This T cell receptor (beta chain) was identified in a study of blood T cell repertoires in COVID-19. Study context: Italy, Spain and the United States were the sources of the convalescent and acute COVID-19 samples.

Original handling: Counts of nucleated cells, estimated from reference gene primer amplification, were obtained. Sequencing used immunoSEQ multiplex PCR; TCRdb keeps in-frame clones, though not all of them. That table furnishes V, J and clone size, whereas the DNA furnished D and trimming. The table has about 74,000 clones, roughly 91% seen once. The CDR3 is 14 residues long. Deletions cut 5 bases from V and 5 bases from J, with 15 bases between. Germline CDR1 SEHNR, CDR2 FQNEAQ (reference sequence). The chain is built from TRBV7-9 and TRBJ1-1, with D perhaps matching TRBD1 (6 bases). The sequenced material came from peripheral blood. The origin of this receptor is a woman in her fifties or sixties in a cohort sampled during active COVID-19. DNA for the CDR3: TGTGCCAGCAGCGGCGGGGGGCGAGGGACTGAAGCTTTCTTT. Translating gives CASSGGGRGTEAFF.